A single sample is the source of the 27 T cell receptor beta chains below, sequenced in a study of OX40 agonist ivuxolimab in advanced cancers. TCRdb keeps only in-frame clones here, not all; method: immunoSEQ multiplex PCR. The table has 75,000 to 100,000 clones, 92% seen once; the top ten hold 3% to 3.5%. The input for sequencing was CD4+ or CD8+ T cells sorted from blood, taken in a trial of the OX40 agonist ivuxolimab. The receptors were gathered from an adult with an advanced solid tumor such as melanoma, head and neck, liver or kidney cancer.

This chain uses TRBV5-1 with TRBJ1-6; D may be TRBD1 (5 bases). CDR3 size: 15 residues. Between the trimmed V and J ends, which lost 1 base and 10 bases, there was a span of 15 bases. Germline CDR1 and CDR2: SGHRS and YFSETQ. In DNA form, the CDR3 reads TGCGCCAGCAGCTTGTACGGGGAGGGGTGGTCACCCCTCCACTTT. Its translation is CASSLYGEGWSPLHF.

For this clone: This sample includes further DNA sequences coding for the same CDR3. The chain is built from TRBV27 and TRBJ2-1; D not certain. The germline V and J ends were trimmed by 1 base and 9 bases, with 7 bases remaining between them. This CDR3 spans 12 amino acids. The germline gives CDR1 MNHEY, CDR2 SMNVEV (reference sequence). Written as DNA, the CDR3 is TGTGCCAGCAGTTTATATTCGGGTGAGCAGTTCTTC. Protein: CASSLYSGEQFF.

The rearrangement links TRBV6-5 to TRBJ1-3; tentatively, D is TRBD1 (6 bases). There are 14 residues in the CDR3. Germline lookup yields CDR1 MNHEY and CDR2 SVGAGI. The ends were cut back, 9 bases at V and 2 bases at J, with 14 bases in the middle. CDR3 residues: CASRDTGTGNTIYF. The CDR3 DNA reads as TGTGCCAGTCGGGATACAGGGACTGGAAACACCATATATTTT.

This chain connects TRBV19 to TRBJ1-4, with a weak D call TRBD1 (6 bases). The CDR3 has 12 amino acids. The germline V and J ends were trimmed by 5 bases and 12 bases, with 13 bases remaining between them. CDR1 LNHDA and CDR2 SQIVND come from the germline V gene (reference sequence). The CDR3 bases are TGTGCCAGTAGTTCCGCACCAGGGGAACTGTTTTTT. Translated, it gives CASSSAPGELFF.

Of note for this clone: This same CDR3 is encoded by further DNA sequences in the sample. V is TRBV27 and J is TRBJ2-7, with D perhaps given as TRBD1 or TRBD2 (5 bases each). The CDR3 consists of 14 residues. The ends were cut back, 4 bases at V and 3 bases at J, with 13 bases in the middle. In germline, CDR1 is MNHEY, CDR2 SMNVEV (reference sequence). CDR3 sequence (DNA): TGTGCCAGCAGTTCATCAGGGAGTGACTACGAGCAGTACTTC. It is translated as CASSSSGSDYEQYF.

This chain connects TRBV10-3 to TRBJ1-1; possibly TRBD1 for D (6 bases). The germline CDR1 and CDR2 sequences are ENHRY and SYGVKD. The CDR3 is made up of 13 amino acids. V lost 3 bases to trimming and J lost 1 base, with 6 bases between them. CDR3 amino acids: CAISDRGNTEAFF. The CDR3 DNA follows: TGTGCCATCAGTGACAGGGGGAACACTGAAGCTTTCTTT.

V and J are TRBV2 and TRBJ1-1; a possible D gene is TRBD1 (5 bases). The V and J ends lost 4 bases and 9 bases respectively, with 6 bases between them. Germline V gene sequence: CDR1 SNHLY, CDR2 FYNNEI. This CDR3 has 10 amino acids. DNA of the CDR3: TGTGCCAGCAGTGGGACAAAAGCTTTCTTT. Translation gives CASSGTKAFF. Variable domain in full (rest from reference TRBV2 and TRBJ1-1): EPEVTQTPSHQVTQMGQEVILRCVPISNHLYFYWYRQILGQKVEFLVSFYNNEISEKSEIFDDQFSVERPDGSNFTLKIRSTKLEDSAMYFCASSGTKAFFGQGTRLTVV.

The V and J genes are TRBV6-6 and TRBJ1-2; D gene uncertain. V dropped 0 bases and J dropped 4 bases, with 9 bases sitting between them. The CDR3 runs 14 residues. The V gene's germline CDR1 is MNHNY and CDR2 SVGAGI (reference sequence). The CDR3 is CASSYSGGSYGYTF. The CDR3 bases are TGTGCCAGCAGTTACTCTGGCGGGTCCTATGGCTACACCTTC.

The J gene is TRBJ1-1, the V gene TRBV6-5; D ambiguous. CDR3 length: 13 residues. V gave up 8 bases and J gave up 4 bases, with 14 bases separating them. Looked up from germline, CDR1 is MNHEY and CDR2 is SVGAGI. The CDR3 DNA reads TGTGCCAGCGGGAGGCCGATGGGCACTGAAGCTTTCTTT. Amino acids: CASGRPMGTEAFF.

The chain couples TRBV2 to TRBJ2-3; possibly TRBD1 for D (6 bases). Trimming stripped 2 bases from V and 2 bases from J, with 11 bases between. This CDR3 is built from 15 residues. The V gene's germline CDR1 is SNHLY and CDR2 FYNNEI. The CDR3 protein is CASSETRGDTDTQYF. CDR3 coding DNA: TGTGCCAGCAGTGAAACCAGGGGCGACACAGATACGCAGTATTTT.

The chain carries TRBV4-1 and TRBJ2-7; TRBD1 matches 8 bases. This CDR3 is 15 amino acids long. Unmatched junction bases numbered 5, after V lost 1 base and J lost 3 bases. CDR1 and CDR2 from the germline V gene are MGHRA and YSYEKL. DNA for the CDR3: TGCGCCAGCAGCCAAGGACAGGGGTCGGGCTACGAGCAGTACTTC. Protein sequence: CASSQGQGSGYEQYF.

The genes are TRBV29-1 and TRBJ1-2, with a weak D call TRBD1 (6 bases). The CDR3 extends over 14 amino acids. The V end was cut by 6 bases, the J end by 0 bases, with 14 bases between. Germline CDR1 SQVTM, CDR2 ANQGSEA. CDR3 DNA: TGCAGCGTCCTCGGGACACAGACTAACTATGGCTACACCTTC. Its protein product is CSVLGTQTNYGYTF.

This CDR3 is CASSPHPEDRVEQPQHF. As DNA, the CDR3 is TGTGCCAGCAGCCCCCACCCGGAGGACAGGGTTGAACAGCCCCAGCATTTT. The chain has TRBV9 and TRBJ1-5; 8 bases fit TRBD1. V shed 4 bases, J shed 7 bases, and the junction held 16 bases outside the gene matches. Germline V gene data show CDR1 as SGDLS and CDR2 as YYNGEE. The CDR3 runs 17 residues.

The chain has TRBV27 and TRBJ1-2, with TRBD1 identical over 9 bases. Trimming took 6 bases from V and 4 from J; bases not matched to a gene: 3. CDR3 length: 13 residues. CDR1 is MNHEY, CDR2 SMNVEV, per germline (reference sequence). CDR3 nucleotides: TGTGCCAGCAGCCCGACAGGGGGCTATGGCTACACCTTC. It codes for CASSPTGGYGYTF.

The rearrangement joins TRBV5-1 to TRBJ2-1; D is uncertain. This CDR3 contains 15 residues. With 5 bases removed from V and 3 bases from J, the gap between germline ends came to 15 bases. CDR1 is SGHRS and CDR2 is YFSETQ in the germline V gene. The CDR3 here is CASSGGNNYYNEQFF. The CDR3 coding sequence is TGCGCCAGCAGTGGTGGGAACAACTACTACAATGAGCAGTTCTTC.

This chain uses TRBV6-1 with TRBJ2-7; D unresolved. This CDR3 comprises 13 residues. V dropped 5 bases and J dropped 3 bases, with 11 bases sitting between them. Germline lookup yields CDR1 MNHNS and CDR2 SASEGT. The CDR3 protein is CASSFTVIYEQYF. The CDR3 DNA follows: TGTGCCAGCAGTTTCACAGTTATCTACGAGCAGTACTTC.

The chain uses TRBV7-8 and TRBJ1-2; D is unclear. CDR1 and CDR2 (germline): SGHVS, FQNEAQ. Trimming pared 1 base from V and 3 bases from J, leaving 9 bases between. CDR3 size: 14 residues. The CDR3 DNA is TGTGCCAGCAGCTTAGGGTGGGGAGACTATGGCTACACCTTC. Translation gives CASSLGWGDYGYTF.

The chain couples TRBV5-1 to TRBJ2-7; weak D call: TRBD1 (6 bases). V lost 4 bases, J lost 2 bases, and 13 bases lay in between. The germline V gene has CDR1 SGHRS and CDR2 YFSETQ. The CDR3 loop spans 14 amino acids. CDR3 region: CASSLEDSTYEQYF. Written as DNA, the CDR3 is TGCGCCAGCAGCCTCGAGGACAGTACCTACGAGCAGTACTTC. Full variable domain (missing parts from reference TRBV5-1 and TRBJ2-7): KAGVTQTPRYLIKTRGQQVTLSCSPISGHRSVSWYQQTPGQGLQFLFEYFSETQRNKGNFPGRFSGRQFSNSRSEMNVSTLELGDSALYLCASSLEDSTYEQYFGPGTRLTVT.

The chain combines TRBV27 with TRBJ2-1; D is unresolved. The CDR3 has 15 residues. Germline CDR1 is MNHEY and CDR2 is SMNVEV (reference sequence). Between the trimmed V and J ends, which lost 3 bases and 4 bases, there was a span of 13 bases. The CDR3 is CASSLNLGWYNEQFF. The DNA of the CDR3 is TGTGCCAGCAGTTTGAACCTGGGGTGGTACAATGAGCAGTTCTTC.

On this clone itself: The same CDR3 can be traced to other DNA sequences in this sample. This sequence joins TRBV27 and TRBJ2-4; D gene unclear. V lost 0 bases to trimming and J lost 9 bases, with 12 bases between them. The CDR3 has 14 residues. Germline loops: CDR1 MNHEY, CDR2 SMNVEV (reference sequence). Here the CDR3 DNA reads TGTGCCAGCAGTTTATCCCCCGTAGCTGGCATTCAGTACTTC. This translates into CASSLSPVAGIQYF.

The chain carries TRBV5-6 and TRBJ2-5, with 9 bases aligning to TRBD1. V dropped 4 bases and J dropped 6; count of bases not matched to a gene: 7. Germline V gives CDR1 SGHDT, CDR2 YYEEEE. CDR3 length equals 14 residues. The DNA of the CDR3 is TGTGCCAGCAGCCCCGGGACAGGGTGGAAGACCCAGTACTTC. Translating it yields CASSPGTGWKTQYF.

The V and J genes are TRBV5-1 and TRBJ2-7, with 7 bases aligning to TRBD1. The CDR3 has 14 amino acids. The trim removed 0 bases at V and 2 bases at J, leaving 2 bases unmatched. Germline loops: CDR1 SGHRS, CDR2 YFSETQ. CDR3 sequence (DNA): TGCGCCAGCAGCTTGGGACAGGGACCCTACGAGCAGTACTTC. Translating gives CASSLGQGPYEQYF.

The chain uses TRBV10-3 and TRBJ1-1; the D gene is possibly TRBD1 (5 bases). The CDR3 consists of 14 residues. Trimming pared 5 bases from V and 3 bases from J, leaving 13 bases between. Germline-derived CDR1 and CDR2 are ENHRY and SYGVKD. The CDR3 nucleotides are TGTGCCATCAGTAGAGGGGAAGGTTACACTGAAGCTTTCTTT. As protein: CAISRGEGYTEAFF.

The CDR3 DNA follows: TGTGCCAGCAGCCCTCTCGGGGGACAGGGACCACAAGACACCATATATTTT. This encodes CASSPLGGQGPQDTIYF. This chain joins TRBV7-2 and TRBJ1-3, with 9 bases matching TRBD1. CDR1 is SGHTA, CDR2 FQGNSA, per germline. The CDR3 is 17 amino acids. J was trimmed by 8 bases and V by 5 bases; bases with no gene match: 16. Using reference TRBV7-2 and TRBJ1-3 for the parts outside the CDR3, the full variable domain is GAGVSQSPSNKVTEKGKDVELRCDPISGHTALYWYRQSLGQGLEFLIYFQGNSAPDKSGLPSDRFSAERTGGSVSTLTIQRTQQEDSAVYLCASSPLGGQGPQDTIYFGEGSWLTVV.

The CDR3 region has the DNA TGTGCCAGCAGTCCTACTAGCAGCACAGATACGCAGTATTTT. Translated, it gives CASSPTSSTDTQYF. V is TRBV27 and J is TRBJ2-3, with D perhaps matching TRBD2 (6 bases). The ends were cut back, 5 bases at V and 0 bases at J, with 9 bases in the middle. The CDR3 runs 14 residues. Germline V gene lookup returns CDR1 MNHEY and CDR2 SMNVEV (reference sequence).

The CDR3 DNA sequence: TGCGCCAGCAGCCAAGTCCTGGCCGGGGAGCTGTTTTTT. It specifies CASSQVLAGELFF. V gene TRBV4-1 combines with J gene TRBJ2-2; no reliable D call. The V end lost 1 base, the J end lost 6 bases, and 6 bases lay between the germline ends. The CDR3 is 13 amino acids. Germline V gives CDR1 MGHRA, CDR2 YSYEKL.

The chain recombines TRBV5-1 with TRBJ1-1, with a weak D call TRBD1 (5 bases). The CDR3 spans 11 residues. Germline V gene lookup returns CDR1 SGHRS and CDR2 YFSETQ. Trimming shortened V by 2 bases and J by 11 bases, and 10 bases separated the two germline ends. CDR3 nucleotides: TGCGCCAGCAGCTTTGGGGACTTGGCTTTCTTT. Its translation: CASSFGDLAFF.